This T cell receptor beta chain is drawn from a study of beta chain features in type 1 diabetes. Study conclusions and caveats: In patients and controls equally, PCR might favor templates that are shorter. Healthy donors had naive, central memory and Treg TCRB repertoires that appeared less similar than those seen among patients.

Notes on this clone: Its matching antigen is unknown.

Germline V gene data show CDR1 as LGHNA and CDR2 as YNFKEQ. V was pared by 0 bases and J by 6 bases, with 9 bases between. The CDR3 length is 14 residues. Every isolated RNA sample was fully reverse transcribed, so sequencing captured expressed TCRB transcripts. Data came from immunoSEQ multiplex PCR; TCRdb stores just in-frame clones and leaves some out. This table holds hundreds of thousands of clones, 15% to 19% found once. V is TRBV4-2 and J is TRBJ2-1; TRBD1 might be the D (5 bases). The sequencing sample was made of naive CD4+ T cells from blood. This TCR was sampled from a man younger than 30 in good health. The CDR3 DNA reads TGTGCCAGCAGCCAAGATGGGGCGAGCAATGAGCAGTTCTTC. It specifies CASSQDGASNEQFF.